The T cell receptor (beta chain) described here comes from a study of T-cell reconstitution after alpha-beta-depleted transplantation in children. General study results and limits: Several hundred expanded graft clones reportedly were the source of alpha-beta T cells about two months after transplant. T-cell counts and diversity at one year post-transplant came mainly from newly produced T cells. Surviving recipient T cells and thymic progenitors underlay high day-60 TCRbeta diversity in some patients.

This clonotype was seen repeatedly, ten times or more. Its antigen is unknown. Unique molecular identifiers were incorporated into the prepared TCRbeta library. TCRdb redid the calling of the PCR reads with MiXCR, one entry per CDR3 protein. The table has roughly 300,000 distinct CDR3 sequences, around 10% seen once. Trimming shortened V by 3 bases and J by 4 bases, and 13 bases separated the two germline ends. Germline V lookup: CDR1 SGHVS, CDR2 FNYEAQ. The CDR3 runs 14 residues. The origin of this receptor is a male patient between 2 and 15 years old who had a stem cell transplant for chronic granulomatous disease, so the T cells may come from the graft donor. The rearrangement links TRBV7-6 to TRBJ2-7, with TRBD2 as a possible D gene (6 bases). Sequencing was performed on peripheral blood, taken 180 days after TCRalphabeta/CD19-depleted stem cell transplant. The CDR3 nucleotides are TGTGCCAGCAGCTTGGGGGACGGGGGTTACGAGCAGTACTTC. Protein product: CASSLGDGGYEQYF.